Below are 9 T cell receptor beta chains sequenced from a single sample in a study of blood T cell repertoires in COVID-19. Clones were read by immunoSEQ multiplex PCR, and TCRdb kept only the in-frame ones, dropping some. The table shows about 140,000 clones, with 80% to 85% occurring only once. The sample comprised peripheral blood. The receptors here all came from a woman aged 55-70 years with acute or convalescent COVID-19.

The gene calls are TRBV30 and TRBJ2-5; 10 bases are shared with TRBD2. The CDR3 loop spans 14 amino acids. With V trimmed by 5 bases and J by 6 bases, 9 bases remained unmatched. The germline V gene has CDR1 GTSNPN and CDR2 SVGIG (reference sequence). The CDR3 coding sequence is TGTGCCTGGGGAGCTAGCGGGAGCGGGAAGACCCAGTACTTC. It encodes CAWGASGSGKTQYF. Combining the CDR3 with reference TRBV30 and TRBJ2-5 gives the whole variable domain SQTIHQWPATLVQPVGSPLSLECTVEGTSNPNLYWYRQAAGRGLQLLFYSVGIGQISSEVPQNLSASRPQDRQFILSSKKLLLSDSGFYLCAWGASGSGKTQYFGPGTRLLVL.

The genes are TRBV6-2 or TRBV6-3 and TRBJ1-5; D might be TRBD1 (5 bases). The V end lost 6 bases, the J end lost 5 bases, and 11 bases lay between the germline ends. Germline V gives CDR1 MNHEY, CDR2 SVGEGT. The CDR3 covers 13 residues. The CDR3 loop reads CASSADSYQPQHF. The CDR3 DNA reads TGTGCCAGCAGCGCCGACAGCTATCAGCCCCAGCATTTT.

This clone was observed a handful of times. The chain combines TRBV15 with TRBJ1-6; D possibly corresponds to TRBD1 (5 bases). V lost 6 bases and J 7 bases, leaving 10 bases between the germline ends. The germline V gene has CDR1 LNHNV and CDR2 YYDKDF (reference sequence). The CDR3 runs 13 residues. This CDR3 reads CATRSDSNSPLHF. DNA for the CDR3: TGTGCCACCAGATCCGACAGCAATTCACCCCTCCACTTT. The full variable domain, completed using reference TRBV15 and TRBJ1-6, is DAMVIQNPRYQVTQFGKPVTLSCSQTLNHNVMYWYQQKSSQAPKLLFHYYDKDFNNEADTPDNFQSRRPNTSFCFLDIRSPGLGDTAMYLCATRSDSNSPLHFGNGTRLTVT.

This sequence joins TRBV7-2 and TRBJ2-7; no clear D gene. The CDR3 extends over 14 amino acids. Trimming took off 2 bases at V and 5 bases at J, with 13 bases between the two ends. Germline V gives CDR1 SGHTA, CDR2 FQGNSA. CDR3 nucleotides: TGTGCCAGCAGCTTATCCCTACCTTCGGACGAGCAGTACTTC. Translating gives CASSLSLPSDEQYF. Full variable domain (rest looked up from reference TRBV7-2 and TRBJ2-7): GAGVSQSPSNKVTEKGKDVELRCDPISGHTALYWYRQSLGQGLEFLIYFQGNSAPDKSGLPSDRFSAERTGGSVSTLTIQRTQQEDSAVYLCASSLSLPSDEQYFGPGTRLTVT.

The chain couples TRBV6-2 or TRBV6-3 to TRBJ2-5, with 8 bases that match TRBD2. The J segment lost 6 bases and the V segment lost 0 bases, leaving 9 bases of the junction unmatched. Germline V lookup: CDR1 MNHEY, CDR2 SVGEGT. The CDR3 extends over 16 amino acids. The CDR3, as DNA: TGTGCCAGCAGTTACTCGTCGACGGGAGGGCCGCAGACCCAGTACTTC. It specifies CASSYSSTGGPQTQYF.

This chain links TRBV19 with TRBJ1-2; 8 nucleotides agree with TRBD1. Trimming took 9 bases from V and 2 from J; bases not matched to a gene: 5. The CDR3 sequence is 13 residues long. Germline CDR1 is LNHDA and CDR2 is SQIVND (reference sequence). The CDR3 here is CASRQGLNYGYTF. CDR3 sequence (DNA): TGTGCCAGCCGACAGGGGCTAAACTATGGCTACACCTTC.

The V gene is TRBV19, the J gene TRBJ1-5; D call uncertain. The V and J ends lost 8 bases and 8 bases respectively, with 16 bases between them. The CDR3 spans 13 residues. CDR1 and CDR2 from the germline V gene are LNHDA and SQIVND (reference sequence). CDR3 region: CASGYPGSEPQHF. CDR3 DNA sequence: TGTGCCAGTGGTTACCCGGGATCTGAGCCCCAGCATTTT.

The rearrangement links TRBV7-9 to TRBJ1-2; a possible D gene is TRBD1 (5 bases). V lost 5 bases and J lost 3, with 13 bases in between. The CDR3 covers 14 residues. Germline CDR1 reads SEHNR; CDR2 reads FQNEAQ (reference sequence). In DNA form, the CDR3 reads TGTGCCAGCAGCGTCGGAGGGGCACACTATGGCTACACCTTC. This codes for CASSVGGAHYGYTF.

This sequence joins TRBV28 and TRBJ2-7; TRBD1 agrees at 7 bases. Germline loops: CDR1 MDHEN, CDR2 SYDVKM. V trimming: 8 bases; J trimming: 3 bases; junction bases outside the gene matches: 19. This CDR3 region has 17 residues. The CDR3 loop reads CASGPAGTVLGLYEQYF. CDR3 sequence (DNA): TGTGCCAGCGGCCCCGCCGGGACAGTTTTAGGTCTCTACGAGCAGTACTTC.